This T cell receptor beta chain came from a study of blood T cell repertoires in COVID-19. Study summary: T cells, B-cell-depleted T cells, or PBMCs supplied cDNA or gDNA.

Authors' methods: Estimation of nucleated cell counts relied on the amplification of reference gene primers. Repertoires were generated with immunoSEQ multiplex PCR, while TCRdb's copy carries only in-frame clones and drops some. V, J and clone size reflect that table, while D and trimming were determined from the DNA. The sample consists of roughly 250,000 clones, 85% to 90% of them appearing once. The CDR3 covers 15 residues. V was clipped by 2 bases and J by 0 bases, with 12 bases between them. The V gene's germline CDR1 is SGHKS and CDR2 YYEKEE (reference sequence). The chain couples TRBV5-5 to TRBJ2-7; no clear D. The sample comprised peripheral blood. The clonotype was recovered from a man between 25 and 39 years old with acute or convalescent COVID-19. In DNA form, the CDR3 reads TGTGCCAGCAGCTTAATTTCGTTGAGCTCCTACGAGCAGTACTTC. Protein: CASSLISLSSYEQYF.